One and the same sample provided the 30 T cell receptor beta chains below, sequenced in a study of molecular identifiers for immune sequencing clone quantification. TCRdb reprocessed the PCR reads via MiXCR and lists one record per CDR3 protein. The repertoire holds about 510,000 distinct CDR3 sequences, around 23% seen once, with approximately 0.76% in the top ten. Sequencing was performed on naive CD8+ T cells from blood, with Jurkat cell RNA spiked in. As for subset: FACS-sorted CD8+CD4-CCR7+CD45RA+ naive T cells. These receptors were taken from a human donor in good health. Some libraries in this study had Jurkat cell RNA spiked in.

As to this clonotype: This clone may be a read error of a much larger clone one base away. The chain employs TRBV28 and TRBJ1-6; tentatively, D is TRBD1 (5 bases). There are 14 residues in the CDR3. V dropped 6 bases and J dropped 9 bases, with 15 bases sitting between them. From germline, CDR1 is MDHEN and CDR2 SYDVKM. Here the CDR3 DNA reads TGTGCCAGCAGCCAGACAGAGATTAGTTCACCCCTCCACTTT. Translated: CASSQTEISSPLHF.

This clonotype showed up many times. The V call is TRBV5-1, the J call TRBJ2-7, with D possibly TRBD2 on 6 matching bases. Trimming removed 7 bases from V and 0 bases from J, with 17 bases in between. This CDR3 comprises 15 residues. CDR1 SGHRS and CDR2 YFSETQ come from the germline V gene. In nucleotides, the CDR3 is TGCGCCAGCTCCGAATCGGGAGACACCTCCTACGAGCAGTACTTC. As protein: CASSESGDTSYEQYF.

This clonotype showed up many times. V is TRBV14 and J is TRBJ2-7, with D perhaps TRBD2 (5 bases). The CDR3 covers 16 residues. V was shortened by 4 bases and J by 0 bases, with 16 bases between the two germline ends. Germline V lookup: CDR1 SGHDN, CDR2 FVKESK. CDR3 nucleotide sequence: TGTGCCAGCAGCCGAGGTGGCGGGCGGAGCTCCTACGAGCAGTACTTC. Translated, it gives CASSRGGGRSSYEQYF.

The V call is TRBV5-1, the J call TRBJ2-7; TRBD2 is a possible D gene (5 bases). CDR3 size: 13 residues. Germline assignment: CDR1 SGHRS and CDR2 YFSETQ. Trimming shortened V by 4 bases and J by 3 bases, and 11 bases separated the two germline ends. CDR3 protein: CASSLDGNYEQYV. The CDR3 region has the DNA TGCGCCAGCAGCCTTGACGGGAACTACGAGCAGTACGTC.

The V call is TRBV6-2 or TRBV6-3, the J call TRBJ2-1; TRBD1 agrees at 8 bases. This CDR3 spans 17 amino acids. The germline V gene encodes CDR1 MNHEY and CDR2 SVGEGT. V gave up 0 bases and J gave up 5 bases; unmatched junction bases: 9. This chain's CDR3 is CASSYSIRGQADNEQFF. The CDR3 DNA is TGTGCCAGCAGTTACTCGATACGGGGACAGGCCGACAATGAGCAGTTCTTC.

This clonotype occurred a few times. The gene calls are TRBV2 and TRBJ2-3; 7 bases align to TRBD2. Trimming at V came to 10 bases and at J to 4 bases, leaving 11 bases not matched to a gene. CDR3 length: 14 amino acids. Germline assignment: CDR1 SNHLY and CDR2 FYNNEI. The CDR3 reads CATRGGRIADTQYF. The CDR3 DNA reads TGTGCCACAAGGGGAGGGCGGATCGCAGATACGCAGTATTTT.

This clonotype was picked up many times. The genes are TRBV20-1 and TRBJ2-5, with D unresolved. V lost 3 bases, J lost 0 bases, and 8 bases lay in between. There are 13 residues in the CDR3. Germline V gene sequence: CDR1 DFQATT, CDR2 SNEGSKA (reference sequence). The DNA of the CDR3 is TGCAGTGCTAGTCGGCGGAACCAAGAGACCCAGTACTTC. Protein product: CSASRRNQETQYF.

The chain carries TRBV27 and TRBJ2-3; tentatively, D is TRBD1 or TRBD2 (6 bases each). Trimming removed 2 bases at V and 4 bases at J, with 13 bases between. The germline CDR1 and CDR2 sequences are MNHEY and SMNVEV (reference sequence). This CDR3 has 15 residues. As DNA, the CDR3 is TGTGCCAGCAGTTTAGCGGTGGGGGGCGCAGATACGCAGTATTTT. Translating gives CASSLAVGGADTQYF.

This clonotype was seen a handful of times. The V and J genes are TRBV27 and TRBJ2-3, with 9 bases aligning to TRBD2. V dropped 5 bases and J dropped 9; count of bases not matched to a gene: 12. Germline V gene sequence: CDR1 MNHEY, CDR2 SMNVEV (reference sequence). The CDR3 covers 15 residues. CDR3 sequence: CASSPPVAGVRTQYF. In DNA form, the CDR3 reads TGTGCCAGCAGTCCCCCTGTAGCGGGAGTAAGGACGCAGTATTTT.

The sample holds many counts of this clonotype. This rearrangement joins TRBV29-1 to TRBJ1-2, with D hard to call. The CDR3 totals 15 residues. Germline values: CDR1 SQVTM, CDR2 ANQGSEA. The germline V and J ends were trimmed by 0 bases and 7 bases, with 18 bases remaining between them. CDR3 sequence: CSVEDEVQAPRGYTF. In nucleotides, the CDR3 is TGCAGCGTTGAAGATGAGGTCCAGGCCCCACGTGGCTACACCTTC.

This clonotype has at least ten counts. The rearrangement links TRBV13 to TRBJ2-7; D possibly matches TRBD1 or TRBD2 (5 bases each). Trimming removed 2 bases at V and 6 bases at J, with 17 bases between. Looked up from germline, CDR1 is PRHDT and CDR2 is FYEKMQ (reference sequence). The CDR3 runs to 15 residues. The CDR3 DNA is TGTGCCAGCAGCTTAAAGGGGATCGGGGCCCGCGAGCAGTACTTC. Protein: CASSLKGIGAREQYF.

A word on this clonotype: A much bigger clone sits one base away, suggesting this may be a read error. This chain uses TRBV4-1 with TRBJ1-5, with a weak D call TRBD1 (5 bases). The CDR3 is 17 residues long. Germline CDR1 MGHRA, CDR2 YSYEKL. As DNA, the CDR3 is TGCGCCCGCAGCCAAGATCGAGCAGGGATGGGCAATCAGCCCCAGCATTTT. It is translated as CARSQDRAGMGNQPQHF.

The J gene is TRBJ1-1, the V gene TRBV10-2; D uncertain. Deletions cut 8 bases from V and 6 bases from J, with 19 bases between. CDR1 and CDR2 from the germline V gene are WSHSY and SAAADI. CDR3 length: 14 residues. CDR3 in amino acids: CASGGYKVAAEAFF. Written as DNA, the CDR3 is TGCGCCAGCGGTGGGTATAAGGTGGCCGCTGAAGCTTTCTTT.

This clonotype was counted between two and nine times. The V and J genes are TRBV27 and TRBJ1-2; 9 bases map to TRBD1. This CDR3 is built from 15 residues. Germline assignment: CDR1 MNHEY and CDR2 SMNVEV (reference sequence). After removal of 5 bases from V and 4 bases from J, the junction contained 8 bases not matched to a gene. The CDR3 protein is CASSGWTGEGYGYTF. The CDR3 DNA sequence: TGTGCCAGCAGTGGCTGGACAGGGGAAGGCTATGGCTACACCTTC.

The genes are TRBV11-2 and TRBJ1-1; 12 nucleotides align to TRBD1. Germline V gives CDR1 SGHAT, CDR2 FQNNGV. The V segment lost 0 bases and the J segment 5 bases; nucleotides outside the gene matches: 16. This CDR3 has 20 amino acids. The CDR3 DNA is TGTGCCAGCAGCTTAGATTGGTCCCGGGACAGGGGGCCGGTCGGTACTGAAGCTTTCTTT. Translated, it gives CASSLDWSRDRGPVGTEAFF.

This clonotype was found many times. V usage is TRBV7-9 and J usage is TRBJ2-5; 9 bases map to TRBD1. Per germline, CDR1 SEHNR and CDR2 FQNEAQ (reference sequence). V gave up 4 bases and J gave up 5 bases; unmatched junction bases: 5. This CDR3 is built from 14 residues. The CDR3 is CASSSGTGSETQYF. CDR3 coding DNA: TGTGCCAGCAGCTCCGGGACAGGGAGTGAGACCCAGTACTTC.

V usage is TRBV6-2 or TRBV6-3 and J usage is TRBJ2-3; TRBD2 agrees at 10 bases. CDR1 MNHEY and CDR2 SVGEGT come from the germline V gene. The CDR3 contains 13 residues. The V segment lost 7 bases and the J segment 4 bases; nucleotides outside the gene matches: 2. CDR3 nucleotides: TGTGCCAGCACCGGACTAGCGGCAGATACGCAGTATTTT. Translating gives CASTGLAADTQYF.

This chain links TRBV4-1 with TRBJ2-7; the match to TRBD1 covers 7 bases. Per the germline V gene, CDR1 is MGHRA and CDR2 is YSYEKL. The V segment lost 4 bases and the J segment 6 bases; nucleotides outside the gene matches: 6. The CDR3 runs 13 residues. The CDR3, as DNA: TGCGCCAGCAGCCCACGACAGGGATTCGAGCAGTACTTC. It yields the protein CASSPRQGFEQYF.

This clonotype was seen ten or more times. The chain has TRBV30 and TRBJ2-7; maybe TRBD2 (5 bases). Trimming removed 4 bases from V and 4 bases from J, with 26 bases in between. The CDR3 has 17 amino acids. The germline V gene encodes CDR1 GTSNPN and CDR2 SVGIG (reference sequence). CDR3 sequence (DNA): TGTGCCTGGACTCAAGGGAGCGGCCGACTGATTCGTTACGAGCAGTACTTC. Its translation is CAWTQGSGRLIRYEQYF.

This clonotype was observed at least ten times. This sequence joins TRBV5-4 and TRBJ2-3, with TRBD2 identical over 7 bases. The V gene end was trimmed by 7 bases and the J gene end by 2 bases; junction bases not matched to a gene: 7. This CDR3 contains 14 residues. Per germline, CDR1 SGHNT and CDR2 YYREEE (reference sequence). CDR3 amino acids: CASALAGDTDTQYF. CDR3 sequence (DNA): TGTGCCAGCGCCTTAGCGGGCGACACAGATACGCAGTATTTT. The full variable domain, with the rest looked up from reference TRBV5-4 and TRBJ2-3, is ETGVTQSPTHLIKTRGQQVTLRCSSQSGHNTVSWYQQALGQGPQFIFQYYREEENGRGNFPPRFSGLQFPNYSSELNVNALELDDSALYLCASALAGDTDTQYFGPGTRLTVL.

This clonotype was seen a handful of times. The CDR3 loop is CASSQDQESLYEQYF. The CDR3, as DNA: TGTGCCAGCAGCCAAGATCAGGAAAGCCTCTACGAGCAGTACTTC. V and J are TRBV14 and TRBJ2-7; D gene uncertain. Trimming pared 0 bases from V and 3 bases from J, leaving 12 bases between. This CDR3 spans 15 amino acids. Per germline, CDR1 SGHDN and CDR2 FVKESK. The full variable domain, with the rest looked up from reference TRBV14 and TRBJ2-7, is EAGVTQFPSHSVIEKGQTVTLRCDPISGHDNLYWYRRVMGKEIKFLLHFVKESKQDESGMPNNRFLAERTGGTYSTLKVQPAELEDSGVYFCASSQDQESLYEQYFGPGTRLTVT.

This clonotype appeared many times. The CDR3 loop reads CASGPEDSYNEQFF. CDR3 nucleotide sequence: TGTGCCAGCGGACCGGAGGACTCCTACAATGAGCAGTTCTTC. The V and J genes are TRBV7-6 and TRBJ2-1; possibly TRBD2 for D (5 bases). The V end was cut by 8 bases, the J end by 0 bases, with 11 bases between. Germline-derived CDR1 and CDR2 are SGHVS and FNYEAQ. This CDR3 comprises 14 residues. Complete variable domain (other parts from reference TRBV7-6 and TRBJ2-1): GAGVSQSPRYKVTKRGQDVALRCDPISGHVSLYWYRQALGQGPEFLTYFNYEAQQDKSGLPNDRFSAERPEGSISTLTIQRTEQRDSAMYRCASGPEDSYNEQFFGPGTRLTVL.

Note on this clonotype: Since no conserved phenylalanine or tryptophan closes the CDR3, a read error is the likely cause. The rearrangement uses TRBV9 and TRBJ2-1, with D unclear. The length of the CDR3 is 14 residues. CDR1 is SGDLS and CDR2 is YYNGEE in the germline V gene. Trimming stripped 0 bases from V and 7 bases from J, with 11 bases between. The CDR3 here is CASSVVDSPNEQFL. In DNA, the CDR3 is TGTGCCAGCAGCGTAGTCGACTCCCCGAATGAGCAGTTCCTC.

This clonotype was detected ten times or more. In DNA, the CDR3 is TGCAGTGCTAATGCGGAAAACGTCCAAGAGACCCAGTACTTC. It encodes CSANAENVQETQYF. V is TRBV20-1 and J is TRBJ2-5, with D hard to call. CDR1 is DFQATT and CDR2 is SNEGSKA in the germline V gene (reference sequence). CDR3 length: 14 amino acids. V shed 4 bases and J shed 1 base, with 13 bases lying between them.

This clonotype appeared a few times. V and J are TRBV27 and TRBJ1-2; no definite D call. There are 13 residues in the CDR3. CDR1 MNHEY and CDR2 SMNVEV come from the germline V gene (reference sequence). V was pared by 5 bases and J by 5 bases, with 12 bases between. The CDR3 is CASSQAESYGYTF. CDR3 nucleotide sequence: TGTGCCAGCAGTCAGGCCGAGTCTTATGGCTACACCTTC.

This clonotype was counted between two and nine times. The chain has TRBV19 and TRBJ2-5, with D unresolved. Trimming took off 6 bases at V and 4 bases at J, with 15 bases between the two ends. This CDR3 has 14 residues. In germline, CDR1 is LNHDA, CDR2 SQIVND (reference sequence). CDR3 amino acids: CASSGRSDPETQYF. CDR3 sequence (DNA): TGTGCCAGTAGCGGACGTTCAGACCCAGAGACCCAGTACTTC.

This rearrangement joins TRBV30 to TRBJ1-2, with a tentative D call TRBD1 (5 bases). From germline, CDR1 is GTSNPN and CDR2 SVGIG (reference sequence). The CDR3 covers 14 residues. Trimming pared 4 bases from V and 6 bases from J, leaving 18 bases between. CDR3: CAWIGKAAGNGYTF. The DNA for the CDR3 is TGTGCCTGGATTGGGAAGGCGGCAGGGAATGGCTACACCTTC.

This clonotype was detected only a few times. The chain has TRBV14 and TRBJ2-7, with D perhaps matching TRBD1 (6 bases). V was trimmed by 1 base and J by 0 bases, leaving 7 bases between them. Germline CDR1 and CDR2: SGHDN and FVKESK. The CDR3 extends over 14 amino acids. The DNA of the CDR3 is TGTGCCAGCAGCCAAGGGGGGCTCTCCTACGAGCAGTACTTC. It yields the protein CASSQGGLSYEQYF.

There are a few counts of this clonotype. The CDR3: CSARGDWDSGNTIYF. The CDR3 DNA sequence: TGCAGTGCTCGAGGAGACTGGGACTCTGGAAACACCATATATTTT. This chain uses TRBV20-1 with TRBJ1-3; D not certain. The CDR3 spans 15 residues. Germline CDR1 reads DFQATT; CDR2 reads SNEGSKA (reference sequence). Trimming stripped 5 bases from V and 0 bases from J, with 14 bases between.

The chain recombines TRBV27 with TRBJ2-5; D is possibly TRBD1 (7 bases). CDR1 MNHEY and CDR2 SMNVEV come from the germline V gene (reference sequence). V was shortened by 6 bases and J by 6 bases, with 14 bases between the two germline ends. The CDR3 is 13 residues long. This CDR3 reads CASRAGGWKTQYF. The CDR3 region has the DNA TGTGCCAGCAGAGCAGGGGGGTGGAAGACCCAGTACTTC.